One and the same sample provided the 25 T cell receptor beta chains below, sequenced in a study of blood T cell repertoires in COVID-19. This table comes from immunoSEQ multiplex PCR, and its TCRdb copy is limited to in-frame clones, with some not included. The data hold 150,000 to 200,000 clones, with 60% to 85% observed a single time. Sequencing was performed on peripheral blood. The receptors were sampled from a man aged 60 to 69 with acute or convalescent COVID-19.

This chain links TRBV7-2 with TRBJ2-2, with 10 bases aligning to TRBD1. The germline V gene encodes CDR1 SGHTA and CDR2 FQGNSA. The CDR3 length is 15 residues. V dropped 4 bases and J dropped 7; count of bases not matched to a gene: 6. CDR3 loop: CASSSRTGGIGELFF. CDR3 DNA sequence: TGTGCCAGCAGCTCACGGACAGGGGGGATCGGGGAGCTGTTTTTT.

The J gene is TRBJ2-5, the V gene TRBV6-5, with a weak D call TRBD2 (6 bases). This CDR3 has 16 residues. V gave up 0 bases and J gave up 4 bases, with 15 bases separating them. Germline lookup yields CDR1 MNHEY and CDR2 SVGAGI. The CDR3: CASSYSTAGSGETQYF. The CDR3 region has the DNA TGTGCCAGCAGTTACTCTACCGCGGGGTCGGGAGAGACCCAGTACTTC.

The rearrangement links TRBV11-2 to TRBJ1-2; a weak D match, TRBD1 (5 bases). V was trimmed by 1 base and J by 5 bases, leaving 14 bases between them. Germline V CDR1 and CDR2: SGHAT, FQNNGV. The CDR3 runs 15 residues. CDR3 protein: CASSLAWGGEYGYTF. CDR3 sequence (DNA): TGTGCCAGCAGCTTAGCGTGGGGAGGGGAATATGGCTACACCTTC.

V is TRBV5-1 and J is TRBJ2-5; tentative D call: TRBD1 (5 bases). The germline V and J ends were trimmed by 2 bases and 1 base, with 6 bases remaining between them. Germline CDR1 SGHRS, CDR2 YFSETQ. The CDR3 loop spans 13 amino acids. Written as DNA, the CDR3 is TGCGCCAGCAGCTTCCAGGGCCAAGAGACCCAGTACTTC. It is translated as CASSFQGQETQYF.

This clone was observed a handful of times. The J gene is TRBJ1-4, the V gene TRBV30, with TRBD1 as a possible D gene (5 bases). V shed 0 bases and J shed 7 bases, with 12 bases lying between them. The CDR3 covers 14 residues. Germline V gene sequence: CDR1 GTSNPN, CDR2 SVGIG (reference sequence). DNA for the CDR3: TGTGCCTGGAGTGTGGGGGGAAGGGGTGAAAAACTGTTTTTT. Protein: CAWSVGGRGEKLFF.

The CDR3 DNA follows: TGTGCCAGCAGTATAGCGGCGTCCTACGAGCAGTACTTC. This codes for CASSIAASYEQYF. V gene TRBV5-8 combines with J gene TRBJ2-7, with D perhaps TRBD2 (6 bases). The CDR3 sequence is 13 residues long. The V gene lost 5 bases and the J gene lost 1 base, with 10 bases spanning the gap. The V gene's germline CDR1 is SGHTS and CDR2 YDEGEE.

The chain couples TRBV12-3 or TRBV12-4 to TRBJ2-1; possibly TRBD2 for D (7 bases). This CDR3 contains 13 residues. The ends were cut back, 7 bases at V and 8 bases at J, with 15 bases in the middle. The CDR3 nucleotides are TGTGCCAGCAATAGGGGGGGGATCGATGAGCAGTTCTTC. This sequence encodes CASNRGGIDEQFF.

V gene TRBV11-2 combines with J gene TRBJ1-2, with 7 nucleotides matching TRBD1. Germline V gives CDR1 SGHAT, CDR2 FQNNGV. The CDR3 totals 13 residues. Unmatched junction bases numbered 3, after V lost 1 base and J lost 7 bases. The CDR3 sequence is CASSLVTGSGYTF. The CDR3 coding sequence is TGTGCCAGCAGCTTAGTGACAGGGTCTGGCTACACCTTC.

The chain has TRBV24-1 and TRBJ2-5; D might be TRBD2 (6 bases). CDR3 length equals 15 residues. Per germline, CDR1 KGHDR and CDR2 SFDVKD. The V and J ends lost 4 bases and 3 bases respectively, with 14 bases between them. CDR3 coding DNA: TGTGCCACCAGTGAGGGGGGTCGCGGTGAAGAGACCCAGTACTTC. Protein: CATSEGGRGEETQYF.

CDR3 loop: CASSSGQGNIQYF. Written as DNA, the CDR3 is TGCGCCAGCAGCTCGGGACAGGGAAACATTCAGTACTTC. V gene TRBV5-1 combines with J gene TRBJ2-4, with TRBD1 matching over 9 bases. The J segment lost 6 bases and the V segment lost 3 bases, leaving 1 base of the junction unmatched. The CDR3 covers 13 residues. Germline V lookup: CDR1 SGHRS, CDR2 YFSETQ. Variable domain in full (rest from reference TRBV5-1 and TRBJ2-4): KAGVTQTPRYLIKTRGQQVTLSCSPISGHRSVSWYQQTPGQGLQFLFEYFSETQRNKGNFPGRFSGRQFSNSRSEMNVSTLELGDSALYLCASSSGQGNIQYFGAGTRLSVL.

This sequence joins TRBV7-2 and TRBJ2-7; 8 positions match TRBD2. Germline V CDR1 and CDR2: SGHTA, FQGNSA. V lost 2 bases to trimming and J lost 2 bases; unmatched junction nucleotides: 11. The CDR3 consists of 17 residues. DNA for the CDR3: TGTGCCAGCAGCTTATTAGGCGGGGGGATCCACCCCTACGAGCAGTACTTC. This encodes CASSLLGGGIHPYEQYF.

The chain has TRBV19 and TRBJ1-2; TRBD1 is a possible D gene (6 bases). Per the germline V gene, CDR1 is LNHDA and CDR2 is SQIVND (reference sequence). CDR3 length equals 11 residues. This CDR3 is CAAQGPYGYTF. CDR3 DNA: TGTGCAGCACAGGGCCCCTATGGCTACACCTTC.

The rearrangement joins TRBV2 to TRBJ1-2, with a possible D match to TRBD1 (6 bases). The CDR3 spans 18 residues. The V end was cut by 1 base, the J end by 4 bases, with 22 bases between. Germline-derived CDR1 and CDR2 are SNHLY and FYNNEI. CDR3 protein: CASSEDRESGWAIYGYTF. The CDR3 DNA is TGTGCCAGCAGTGAAGACAGGGAATCGGGCTGGGCCATCTATGGCTACACCTTC.

This rearrangement joins TRBV30 to TRBJ1-5, with TRBD1 matching 12 bases. The germline V gene encodes CDR1 GTSNPN and CDR2 SVGIG (reference sequence). V shed 1 base and J 7 bases; nucleotides not matched to a gene: 5. This CDR3 comprises 15 residues. The CDR3: CAWSGGGQGAQPQHF. The CDR3 DNA reads TGTGCCTGGAGTGGGGGGGGACAGGGGGCGCAGCCCCAGCATTTT.

V usage is TRBV18 and J usage is TRBJ1-3; D unresolved. Germline V gene lookup returns CDR1 KGHSH and CDR2 LQKENI. V gave up 5 bases and J gave up 0 bases, with 8 bases separating them. There are 14 residues in the CDR3. The CDR3 protein is CASSTGDSGNTIYF. The CDR3 region has the DNA TGTGCCAGCTCAACGGGAGACTCTGGAAACACCATATATTTT.

V is TRBV25-1 and J is TRBJ2-7; no reliable D call. Trimming removed 5 bases from V and 1 base from J, with 9 bases in between. The CDR3 sequence is 13 residues long. From germline, CDR1 is MGHDK and CDR2 SYGVNS. CDR3 sequence: CASSHPQSYEQYF. The DNA for the CDR3 is TGTGCCAGCAGTCATCCCCAATCCTACGAGCAGTACTTC.

The rearrangement joins TRBV9 to TRBJ2-7; TRBD2 aligns across 7 bases. Germline CDR1 SGDLS, CDR2 YYNGEE. This CDR3 region has 15 residues. J lost 1 base, V lost 0 bases, and 4 bases had no gene match. The CDR3 protein is CASSVEASGSYEQYF. The CDR3 region has the DNA TGTGCCAGCAGCGTAGAGGCTAGCGGTTCCTACGAGCAGTACTTC.

This clone turned up a few times. The genes are TRBV25-1 and TRBJ1-6; D gene uncertain. V was pared by 3 bases and J by 9 bases, with 15 bases between. The CDR3 runs to 15 residues. CDR1 is MGHDK and CDR2 is SYGVNS in the germline V gene. CDR3 sequence reads: CASSDSYRSGSPLHF. For the CDR3, the DNA is TGTGCCAGCAGTGACTCGTACAGAAGTGGTTCACCCCTCCACTTT.

The CDR3 DNA reads as TGTGCCAGCAGCTTAGTGGGACAGGGCACCTACGAGCAGTACTTC. Amino acid sequence: CASSLVGQGTYEQYF. The J gene is TRBJ2-7, the V gene TRBV7-2; TRBD1 aligns across 9 bases. V shed 1 base and J 2 bases; nucleotides not matched to a gene: 3. The CDR3 is 15 amino acids. Per germline, CDR1 SGHTA and CDR2 FQGNSA.

The V call is TRBV7-3, the J call TRBJ2-3; D unclear. Deletions cut 5 bases from V and 1 base from J, with 10 bases between. Per germline, CDR1 SGHTA and CDR2 FQGTGA. The CDR3 is made up of 14 amino acids. The CDR3 region has the DNA TGTGCCAGCAGCCCTATTTCCCGCACAGATACGCAGTATTTT. Translation gives CASSPISRTDTQYF.

The chain uses TRBV27 and TRBJ1-2; D might be TRBD1 (5 bases). This CDR3 is built from 14 residues. Per the germline V gene, CDR1 is MNHEY and CDR2 is SMNVEV (reference sequence). V was trimmed by 2 bases and J by 7 bases, leaving 14 bases between them. The CDR3 nucleotides read TGTGCCAGCAGTTTAGGCAGGGATGTTGGTGGCTACACCTTC. This sequence encodes CASSLGRDVGGYTF.

The chain links TRBV29-1 to TRBJ1-2; no reliable D call. The V end was cut by 6 bases, the J end by 6 bases, with 14 bases between. The germline CDR1 and CDR2 sequences are SQVTM and ANQGSEA. CDR3 length: 12 amino acids. The CDR3 nucleotides are TGCAGCGTCCTGGGCCCTGCAGATGGCTACACCTTC. Translated, it gives CSVLGPADGYTF.

V is TRBV9 and J is TRBJ1-5; tentatively, D is TRBD1 (5 bases). Germline CDR1 reads SGDLS; CDR2 reads YYNGEE. With 8 bases removed from V and 3 bases from J, the gap between germline ends came to 12 bases. The CDR3 loop spans 13 amino acids. In nucleotides, the CDR3 is TGTGCCAGTTCGAGGGGACTCAATCAGCCCCAGCATTTT. Its translation is CASSRGLNQPQHF.

V usage is TRBV4-2 and J usage is TRBJ1-1; no clear D gene. The CDR3 extends over 16 amino acids. V was cut by 0 bases and J by 4 bases, with 15 bases left in between. CDR1 and CDR2 from the germline V gene are LGHNA and YNFKEQ. The CDR3 loop is CASSQDLRADGTEAFF. The CDR3 nucleotides are TGTGCCAGCAGCCAAGATCTGAGGGCTGATGGCACTGAAGCTTTCTTT.

The chain combines TRBV11-3 with TRBJ2-3, with 13 bases that match TRBD2. CDR3 size: 15 residues. Germline CDR1 SGHNT, CDR2 YENEEA. Trimming cost V 5 bases and J 5 bases; bases outside gene matches: 4. The CDR3 coding sequence is TGTGCCAGCAGCGGGCGGACTAGCGGGGGAGATACGCAGTATTTT. Amino acids: CASSGRTSGGDTQYF.